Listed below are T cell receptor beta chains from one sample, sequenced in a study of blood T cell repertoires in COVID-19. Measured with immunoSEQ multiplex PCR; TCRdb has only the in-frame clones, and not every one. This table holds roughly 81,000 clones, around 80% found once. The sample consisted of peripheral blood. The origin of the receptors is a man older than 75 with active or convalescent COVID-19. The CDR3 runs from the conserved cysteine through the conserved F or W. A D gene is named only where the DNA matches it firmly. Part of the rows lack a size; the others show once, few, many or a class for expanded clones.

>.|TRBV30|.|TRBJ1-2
CAWSWAEVRGYTF
TGTGCCTGGAGTTGGGCGGAGGTGAGGGGCTACACCTTC
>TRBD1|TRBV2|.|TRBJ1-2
CASIMDRGFINYGYTF
TGTGCCAGCATTATGGACAGGGGGTTCATTAACTATGGCTACACCTTC
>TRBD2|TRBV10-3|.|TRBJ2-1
CAISEASGSVPEQFF
TGTGCCATCAGTGAGGCTAGCGGGAGCGTGCCTGAGCAGTTCTTC
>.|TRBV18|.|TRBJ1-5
CASSPPERQPQHF
TGTGCCAGCTCACCACCAGAGCGTCAGCCCCAGCATTTT
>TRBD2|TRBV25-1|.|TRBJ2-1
CASSVAGGAWNEQFF
TGTGCCAGCAGTGTGGCCGGGGGGGCTTGGAATGAGCAGTTCTTC
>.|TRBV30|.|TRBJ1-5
CAWSAGHPEPQHF
TGTGCCTGGAGTGCGGGACACCCCGAGCCCCAGCATTTT
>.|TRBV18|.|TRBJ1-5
CASSPEGQPQHF
TGTGCCAGCTCGCCGGAGGGGCAGCCCCAGCATTTT
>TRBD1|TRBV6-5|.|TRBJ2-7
CASRSPGQTKYEQYF
TGTGCCAGCAGATCCCCGGGACAGACAAAGTACGAGCAGTACTTC
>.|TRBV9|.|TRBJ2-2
CASSVLEVGTGELFF
TGTGCCAGCAGCGTCCTAGAGGTGGGCACCGGGGAGCTGTTTTTT
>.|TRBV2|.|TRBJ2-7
CASKAQLGAYEQYF
TGTGCCAGCAAGGCTCAGCTAGGCGCCTACGAGCAGTACTTC
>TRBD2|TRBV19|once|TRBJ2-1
CASSTLAGNTYNEQFF
TGTGCCAGTAGTACCCTAGCGGGAAATACCTACAATGAGCAGTTCTTC
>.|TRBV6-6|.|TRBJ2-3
CASSSPGLYTQYF
TGTGCCAGCAGTTCTCCGGGACTTTATACGCAGTATTTT
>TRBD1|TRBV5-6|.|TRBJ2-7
CASSWDSRSYEQYF
TGTGCCAGCAGCTGGGACAGCCGCTCCTACGAGCAGTACTTC
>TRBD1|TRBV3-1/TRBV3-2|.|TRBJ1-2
CASSQDRTGDGGYTF
TGTGCCAGCAGCCAAGATCGAACAGGGGATGGGGGCTACACCTTC
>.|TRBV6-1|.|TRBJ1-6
CASRGGSEGSPLHF
TGTGCCAGCAGGGGGGGGAGCGAGGGATCACCCCTCCACTTT
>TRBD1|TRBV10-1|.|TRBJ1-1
CASSGGTGAEAFF
TGCGCCAGCAGCGGGGGGACAGGGGCTGAAGCTTTCTTT
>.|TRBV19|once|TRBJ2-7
CASSSRTQGAGLSYEQYF
TGTGCCAGTAGTTCTAGGACCCAAGGGGCCGGGCTTTCCTACGAGCAGTACTTC
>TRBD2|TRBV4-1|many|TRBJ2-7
CASSQDPGAGGPFSEQYF
TGCGCCAGCAGCCAAGATCCCGGAGCGGGAGGGCCTTTTAGCGAGCAGTACTTC
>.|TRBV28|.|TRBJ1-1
CASSIGGAATEAFF
TGTGCCAGCAGCATCGGAGGGGCAGCCACTGAAGCTTTCTTT
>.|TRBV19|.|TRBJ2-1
CASRMDSLTYNEQFF
TGTGCCAGTCGAATGGACAGCTTAACCTACAATGAGCAGTTCTTC
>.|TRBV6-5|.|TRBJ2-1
CPVHRGAVEQFF
TGTCCGGTCCACCGGGGGGCTGTTGAGCAGTTCTTC
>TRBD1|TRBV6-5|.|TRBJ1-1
CASSRGQANTEAFF
TGTGCCAGCAGTCGGGGACAGGCGAACACTGAAGCTTTCTTT
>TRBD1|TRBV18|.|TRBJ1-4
CASSLGTGVEKLFF
TGTGCCAGCTCACTCGGGACAGGGGTAGAAAAACTGTTTTTT